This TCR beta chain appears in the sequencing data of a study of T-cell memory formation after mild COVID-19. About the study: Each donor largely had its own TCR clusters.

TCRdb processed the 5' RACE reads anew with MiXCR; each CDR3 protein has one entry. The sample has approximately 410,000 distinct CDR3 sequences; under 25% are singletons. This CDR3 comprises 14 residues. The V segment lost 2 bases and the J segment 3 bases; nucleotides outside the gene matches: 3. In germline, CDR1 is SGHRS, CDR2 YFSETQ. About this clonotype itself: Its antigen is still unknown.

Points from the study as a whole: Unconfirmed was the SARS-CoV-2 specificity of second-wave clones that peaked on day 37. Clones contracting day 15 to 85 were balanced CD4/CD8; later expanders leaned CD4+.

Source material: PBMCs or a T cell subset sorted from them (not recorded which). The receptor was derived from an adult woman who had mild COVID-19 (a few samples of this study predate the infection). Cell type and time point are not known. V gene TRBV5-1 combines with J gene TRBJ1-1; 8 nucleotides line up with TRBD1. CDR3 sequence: CASSLQGDDTEAFF. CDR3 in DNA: TGCGCCAGCAGCTTACAGGGGGACGACACTGAAGCTTTCTTT.